This is a list of T cell receptor beta chains from one sample in a study of T cell responses to AZD1222 COVID-19 vaccine. Produced via immunoSEQ multiplex PCR; TCRdb's table is partial and in-frame only. The sample yields more than 100,000 clones, roughly 90% seen once. The sample was peripheral blood, taken on day 0 of AZD1222 vaccination. Receptors were obtained from an adult in good health. CDR3s include the opening cysteine and the closing phenylalanine or tryptophan. The order of the fields is D gene, CDR3 length, J gene, clone size, V gene, CDR3 protein, CDR3 DNA. A D gene is named only where the DNA matches it firmly. Only some rows state a clone size, as once, few, many or a class for expanded clones.

>NA|12|TRBJ1-1|few|TRBV5-8
CASSLGRQKAFF
TGTGCCAGCAGCTTAGGACGGCAGAAAGCTTTCTTT
>NA|15|TRBJ2-3|NA|TRBV3-1/TRBV3-2
CASSRWTGRADTQYF
TGTGCCAGCAGCCGGTGGACGGGGCGAGCAGATACGCAGTATTTT
>NA|15|TRBJ1-5|once|TRBV30
CAWTSGGRMGQPQHF
TGTGCCTGGACCTCCGGGGGACGCATGGGACAGCCCCAGCATTTT
>TRBD1|16|TRBJ1-3|NA|TRBV6-2/TRBV6-3
CASSYSPGGSGNTIYF
TGTGCCAGCAGTTACTCACCAGGGGGCTCTGGAAACACCATATATTTT
>TRBD1|12|TRBJ1-4|NA|TRBV10-3
CAISGRDRKLFF
TGTGCCATCAGTGGGAGGGACAGAAAACTGTTTTTT
>TRBD1|13|TRBJ2-4|NA|TRBV12-3/TRBV12-4
CASSQNRGEPQYF
TGTGCCAGCAGTCAAAACAGGGGGGAGCCTCAGTACTTC
>NA|14|TRBJ2-1|NA|TRBV24-1
CATRLAGGIGEQFF
TGTGCCACCCGACTAGCAGGGGGTATTGGTGAGCAGTTCTTC
>TRBD2|14|TRBJ2-1|few|TRBV3-1/TRBV3-2
CASSQEGGSNEQFF
TGTGCCAGCAGCCAAGAAGGCGGGAGCAATGAGCAGTTCTTC
>TRBD2|18|TRBJ2-1|NA|TRBV25-1
CASKAGGLTTNSYNEQFF
TGTGCCAGCAAGGCGGGAGGGTTAACTACCAACTCCTACAATGAGCAGTTCTTC
>NA|15|TRBJ2-1|NA|TRBV10-3
CAISDERPRYNEQFF
TGTGCCATCAGTGATGAGCGGCCCCGCTACAATGAGCAGTTCTTC
>TRBD1|14|TRBJ2-5|NA|TRBV30
CAWSVQGGRETQYF
TGTGCCTGGAGTGTACAAGGGGGCCGGGAGACCCAGTACTTC
>TRBD1|18|TRBJ1-2|NA|TRBV14
CASSQFRFRDRGFSGYTF
TGTGCCAGCAGCCAATTTCGATTCCGGGACAGGGGTTTTTCTGGCTACACCTTC
>NA|10|TRBJ1-5|once|TRBV28
CATSGQPQHF
TGTGCCACCTCGGGTCAGCCCCAGCATTTT
>NA|15|TRBJ2-1|NA|TRBV7-9
CASNPMVSSYNEQFF
TGTGCCAGCAACCCGATGGTAAGCTCCTACAATGAGCAGTTCTTC
>TRBD1|18|TRBJ2-7|NA|TRBV7-9
CASSLQPLRDRDSDEQYF
TGTGCCAGCAGTTTACAGCCTCTCCGGGACAGGGATTCCGACGAGCAGTACTTC
>TRBD2|15|TRBJ2-5|NA|TRBV7-8
CASSLAPGAGETQYF
TGTGCCAGCAGCTTAGCCCCTGGAGCGGGGGAGACCCAGTACTTC
>NA|13|TRBJ1-6|NA|TRBV6-5
CASRPGVQAPLHF
TGTGCCAGCAGGCCAGGGGTGCAAGCACCCCTCCACTTT
>NA|14|TRBJ2-7|NA|TRBV6-5
CASSYLDRFHEQYF
TGTGCCAGCAGTTACCTAGACAGGTTCCACGAGCAGTACTTC
>TRBD1|12|TRBJ2-7|NA|TRBV9
CASGTGTHEQYF
TGTGCCAGCGGGACAGGGACACACGAGCAGTACTTC
>TRBD2|18|TRBJ2-1|NA|TRBV3-1/TRBV3-2
CASSQGSRTSGFYNEQFF
TGTGCCAGCAGCCAAGGCTCAAGGACTAGCGGATTCTACAATGAGCAGTTCTTC
>TRBD2|17|TRBJ2-3|NA|TRBV29-1
CSVQNPRLAASTDTQYF
TGCAGCGTACAAAACCCTCGACTAGCGGCTAGCACAGATACGCAGTATTTT
>TRBD1|13|TRBJ1-4|few|TRBV2
CASRLGQTEKLFF
TGTGCCAGCAGGTTGGGACAGACAGAAAAACTGTTTTTT
>TRBD2|12|TRBJ2-5|once|TRBV28
CASRLAYETQYF
TGTGCCAGCAGACTAGCGTATGAGACCCAGTACTTC
>TRBD1|13|TRBJ2-7|NA|TRBV2
CASRADRDYEQYF
TGTGCCAGCAGAGCGGACAGGGACTACGAGCAGTACTTC
>NA|15|TRBJ1-4|NA|TRBV2
CASRARTATNEKLFF
TGTGCCAGCAGAGCCAGGACAGCAACTAATGAAAAACTGTTTTTT
>NA|13|TRBJ2-7|NA|TRBV7-2
CASSPRGAYEQYF
TGTGCCAGCAGCCCCCGTGGGGCCTACGAGCAGTACTTC
>NA|14|TRBJ1-6|NA|TRBV2
CASSERATNQYLHF
TGTGCCAGCAGTGAAAGGGCGACGAATCAGTATCTCCACTTT
>NA|15|TRBJ1-2|NA|TRBV2
CASSESGTQGYGYTF
TGTGCCAGCAGTGAATCCGGGACGCAGGGCTATGGCTACACCTTC
>NA|13|TRBJ2-5|NA|TRBV27
CASSFLAMETQYF
TGTGCCAGCAGTTTTCTAGCGATGGAGACCCAGTACTTC
>TRBD2|14|TRBJ2-7|NA|TRBV10-3
CAISGLAGTGEQYF
TGTGCCATCAGTGGGCTAGCGGGTACTGGGGAGCAGTACTTC
>NA|15|TRBJ1-1|NA|TRBV27
CASSPHPGENTEAFF
TGTGCCAGCAGTCCACATCCGGGGGAGAACACTGAAGCTTTCTTT
>NA|12|TRBJ1-1|NA|TRBV9
CASSAHGLGAFF
TGTGCCAGCAGCGCCCATGGATTAGGAGCTTTCTTT
>NA|15|TRBJ1-6|NA|TRBV6-1
CASRETAARISPLHF
TGTGCCAGCAGAGAGACGGCAGCCCGCATTTCACCCCTCCACTTT
>TRBD2|13|TRBJ2-7|few|TRBV27
CASSAPLTSAQYF
TGTGCCAGCAGTGCGCCACTGACTAGCGCGCAGTACTTC
>NA|14|TRBJ1-1|NA|TRBV6-5
CASSYLIPGTEAFF
TGTGCCAGCAGTTACCTAATCCCGGGGACTGAAGCTTTCTTT
>TRBD1|15|TRBJ2-1|NA|TRBV15
CATSERDRVYNEQFF
TGTGCCACCAGCGAACGGGACAGGGTTTACAATGAGCAGTTCTTC
>TRBD1|16|TRBJ2-1|NA|TRBV2
CASIRLTGVKNNEQFF
TGTGCCAGCATACGCTTGACAGGGGTGAAAAACAATGAGCAGTTCTTC
>TRBD1|14|TRBJ1-3|NA|TRBV30
CAWTPVGQGNTIYF
TGTGCCTGGACACCCGTGGGACAGGGAAACACCATATATTTT
>TRBD2|15|TRBJ2-1|NA|TRBV7-3
CASSLLAGGFGEQFF
TGTGCCAGCAGCTTACTAGCGGGAGGGTTCGGAGAGCAGTTCTTC
>NA|13|TRBJ1-2|NA|TRBV19
CASDPGQGFGYTF
TGTGCCAGTGACCCGGGGCAGGGGTTTGGCTACACCTTC
>NA|13|TRBJ2-1|NA|TRBV5-5
CASSFRDWGEQFF
TGTGCCAGCAGCTTTCGGGACTGGGGTGAGCAGTTCTTC
>NA|13|TRBJ2-3|NA|TRBV12-3/TRBV12-4
CASSFRGTDTQYF
TGTGCCAGCAGTTTTCGGGGGACAGATACGCAGTATTTT
>NA|13|TRBJ1-1|NA|TRBV19
CASMDPGYAEAFF
TGTGCCAGTATGGATCCAGGCTACGCTGAAGCTTTCTTT
>NA|15|TRBJ2-6|once|TRBV24-1
CATSGTDSGANVLTF
TGTGCCACCAGTGGCACTGACTCTGGGGCCAACGTCCTGACTTTC
>NA|16|TRBJ1-1|NA|TRBV28
CASRRIPRDGNTEAFF
TGTGCCAGCAGACGGATCCCAAGGGACGGGAACACTGAAGCTTTCTTT
>TRBD1|15|TRBJ2-7|NA|TRBV2
CASSEVGTGDYEQYF
TGTGCCAGCAGTGAAGTCGGGACAGGGGACTACGAGCAGTACTTC
>NA|15|TRBJ1-1|NA|TRBV5-4
CATATTGGLNTEAFF
TGTGCCACCGCAACCACCGGTGGTTTGAACACTGAAGCTTTCTTT
>NA|16|TRBJ1-5|NA|TRBV28
CASITGAGRVDQPQHF
TGTGCCAGCATAACGGGGGCCGGGCGGGTAGATCAGCCCCAGCATTTT
>NA|11|TRBJ1-1|NA|TRBV29-1
CSVVGWSEAFF
TGCAGCGTTGTGGGGTGGTCTGAAGCTTTCTTT
>NA|13|TRBJ2-3|NA|TRBV25-1
CASRPPGTDTQYF
TGTGCCAGCAGACCTCCGGGCACAGATACGCAGTATTTT
>NA|14|TRBJ1-1|NA|TRBV5-5
CASSLGIVYTEAFF
TGTGCCAGCAGCTTGGGTATAGTATACACTGAAGCTTTCTTT
>TRBD1|13|TRBJ1-1|NA|TRBV19
CASRGQGATEAFF
TGTGCCAGCAGGGGACAGGGGGCCACTGAAGCTTTCTTT